These 5 T cell receptor beta chains came from one sample sequenced in a study of low-dose radiotherapy and immunotherapy resistance in tumors. First-strand cDNA relied on TRAV- and TRBV-specific primers spanning alpha and beta chains. TCRs were amplified for roughly 20 PCR cycles with a constant-region primer and V-primer adapter. TCRdb ran MiXCR on the reads and lists one entry per CDR3 protein. Here the sample spans around 80,000 distinct CDR3 sequences, 17% being singletons. Noted time point: after trial treatment. Treatment indicated: LDRT plus nivolumab, ipilimumab, low-dose cyclophosphamide and aspirin (RACIN trial). Source: PBMCs, taken after low-dose radiotherapy plus immunotherapy. Receptors originate from a male donor with prostate cancer.

In its sample, this clonotype was seen many times. This rearrangement joins TRBV6-6 to TRBJ2-7, with 10 bases that match TRBD2. The CDR3 loop spans 12 amino acids. Germline-derived CDR1 and CDR2 are MNHNY and SVGAGI (reference sequence). V shed 7 bases and J 7 bases; nucleotides not matched to a gene: 4. CDR3 loop: CASKQREGEQYF. The CDR3 DNA follows: TGTGCCAGCAAGCAGCGGGAGGGGGAGCAGTACTTC.

This clonotype occurred many times. The chain recombines TRBV6-2 or TRBV6-3 with TRBJ2-7, with 8 bases fitting TRBD2. J gave up 2 bases and V 4 bases, and 10 bases lay outside the gene matches. Germline CDR1 reads MNHEY; CDR2 reads SVGEGT. This CDR3 contains 16 residues. This chain's CDR3 is CASSSLLGLGAYEQYF. For the CDR3, the DNA is TGTGCCAGCAGTTCGCTCCTGGGACTAGGAGCCTACGAGCAGTACTTC.

The chain combines TRBV12-3 or TRBV12-4 with TRBJ1-1, with no clear D. V was clipped by 2 bases and J by 1 base, with 8 bases between them. CDR3 size: 14 residues. CDR3 residues: CASSLWQKNTEAFF. The CDR3 nucleotides read TGTGCCAGCAGTTTATGGCAGAAGAACACTGAAGCTTTCTTT.

This clonotype was seen ten or more times. J is TRBJ1-2 and V is TRBV28; 9 nucleotides align to TRBD1. CDR1 and CDR2 (germline): MDHEN, SYDVKM. CDR3 length: 14 amino acids. The V gene end was trimmed by 4 bases and the J gene end by 4 bases; junction bases not matched to a gene: 4. The CDR3 DNA sequence: TGTGCCAGCAGTTCAGGACAGGGGAGCTATGGCTACACCTTC. This translates into CASSSGQGSYGYTF.

In its sample, this clonotype was seen many times. The J gene is TRBJ2-3, the V gene TRBV28, with 7 bases lining up with TRBD2. Germline V gene sequence: CDR1 MDHEN, CDR2 SYDVKM. The CDR3 has 15 amino acids. V shed 7 bases, J shed 3 bases, and the junction held 10 bases outside the gene matches. CDR3 in amino acids: CASTLSGGSTDTQYF. CDR3 sequence (DNA): TGTGCCAGCACCCTTTCGGGCGGGAGTACAGATACGCAGTATTTT.